This T cell receptor (beta chain) was sequenced for a study of cytomegalovirus exposure and HLA in healthy donors (TCRdb year 2017). As for the study more broadly: In an earlier analysis of 550 to 750 of the donors, under 300 Gb of sequence data and 90 million to 120 million unique TCR beta sequences from about 190 million T cells were reported. Roughly 300 gigabases of sequencing data and roughly 90 million unique TCR sequences were included in an early release covering about 620 HLA-typed donors. Of the 300 to 450 genotyped donors, 80% to 90% were placed in the genetic ancestry cluster associated with self-reported Caucasian donors. The aim of the study was to test whether cataloging public T cell receptors could identify signatures of past pathogen exposure. The study profiled the T cell repertoires of about 720 subjects by immunosequencing and related them to cytomegalovirus serostatus. In addition to the first cohort of 666 subjects, a separate validation cohort of 130 or so different subjects was used. To predict cytomegalovirus infection status, the study combined high-throughput TCR immunosequencing, statistical association of individual TCRs with disease status, and machine learning. A later analysis re-analyzed previously published TCR beta repertoires from about 730 donors and added high-resolution HLA genotyping to study TCR occurrence patterns. The later analysis used no new phenotypic data to find candidate immune exposures, relying instead on TCR beta sequences and their occurrence across donors. To decide whether each TCR beta V gene segment behaved as functional or pseudogenic, an earlier analysis of several hundred of the donors relied on high-throughput TCR beta sequencing. Alongside the repertoire data, information on donor age, sex, ethnicity and CMV serostatus was compiled. A later genetic analysis used genome-wide SNP genotypes for 398 of the 666 donors, treating that subset as a discovery cohort. Every repertoire in the discovery cohort had been generated on one and the same sequencing platform. HLA typing covered class I and class II loci at four-digit resolution. The number of typed donors differed by locus: 629-630 for A, B, C, DRB1 and DQB1; approximately 520 for DQA1; fewer than 610 for DPA1; and around 470 for DPB1. About five DR-DQ haplotypes were handled as single units for association and clustering because linkage in the cohort was strong. On average, roughly 240,000 unique TCR beta nucleotide sequences were sequenced per donor among 398 genotyped donors of the cohort, with roughly 18% of those sequences being non-productive.

In total, 666 healthy bone marrow donors made up the cohort. Cohort members were all nominally healthy when sampled, although unrecorded immune exposures were likely present. The donor was CMV seropositive and belonged to the group of 250 to 300 seropositive cohort members. A peripheral blood sample was collected from each donor, and TCR beta sequencing was performed on peripheral blood mononuclear cells. Genomic DNA was extracted from the blood cell samples with the Qiagen DNeasy Blood Extraction Kit. This clone has only one observation. Its antigen specificity is not known. No qualities accompany the bases; no much larger clone lies one base away. Preparation of the library involved the immunoSEQ multiplex PCR assay. A mixture of 60 forward primers for TCR Vbeta segments and 13 reverse primers for TCR Jbeta segments was used in the multiplex PCR. The CDR3 region of rearranged TCR beta genes was amplified from genomic DNA by a multiplex PCR assay. On the Illumina HiSeq System, the amplified TCR beta libraries were sequenced as 87-base-pair reads. Under the source paper's analysis protocol: Across the 640 or so repertoires, a later analysis counted approximately 75 million unique TCR beta chains, approximately 12 million of which were shared by at least two donors. Raw reads were error-corrected and collapsed into unique sequences with a nearest-neighbor algorithm that merged closely related sequences to remove PCR and sequencing errors. Alignment of CDR3 sequences to IMGT reference sequences was used to assign V, D and J gene segments. Each retained sequence needed at least a six-nucleotide match to both a V gene segment and a J gene segment. Rearrangements were classified as productive when the CDR3 lacked stop codons and remained in frame with V and J, and all other rearrangements were classified as non-productive. Following IMGT convention, CDR3 was defined as the stretch from the second conserved V-encoded cysteine to the conserved J-encoded phenylalanine. The earlier analysis of 450 to 750 of the donors excluded any sequence lacking an unambiguous match to a single V gene segment. An earlier analysis of roughly 590 of the donors called V segments functional above 56.7% productive rearrangements and segregating when the between-donor standard deviation exceeded 5%. A statistical classification framework was built to diagnose cytomegalovirus status from the catalog of TCR beta chain sequences. A later analysis assigned V and J genes by comparing TCR nucleotide sequences with IMGT/GENE-DB human TR gene sequences. Using the TCRdist pipeline, a later analysis assigned CDR3 sequences along with most-parsimonious VDJ recombination scenarios. In a later analysis, every TCR beta chain was defined by the combination of its CDR3 amino acid sequence and its V-gene family, and reads without a unique V-gene family were dropped. A later analysis removed 592 highly shared, low-generation-probability nucleotide sequences to deal with suspected cross-contamination and a sequencing artifact. A later analysis calculated a clonal expansion index for each public chain from normalized within-repertoire ranks of inferred template counts. A later analysis computed generation probabilities with a VDJ recombination model fitted to out-of-frame rearrangements, and checked the results against IGoR. In a later analysis, TCR-TCR, TCR-HLA and TCR-CMV co-occurrence was scored with hypergeometric tests, and a repertoire-size bias correction was applied to TCR pairs. In a later analysis, false discovery rates were estimated by permuting HLA or CMV assignments 20 times. A later analysis grouped co-occurring TCRs with DBSCAN, adding TCRdist sequence similarity when clustering within HLA-allele-positive subsets. Co-occurrence clustering excluded repertoires with fewer than 30,000 or more than 120,000 public chains, plus five with anomalous nucleotide sharing. The table was pulled from immuneACCESS by TCRdb, which kept in-frame rearrangements only. Such tables lose some clones; where checked, under half of the loss comes from unresolved V genes, and the rest has no known cause. V and J calls and clone size are copied from that table; D and trimming were computed from the DNA. The sample data list 150,000 to 200,000 clones, and about 77% of these were observed just once. The leading ten clones occupy about 2.5% of the sample.

The germline V gene supplies CDR1 MNHEY and CDR2 SVGAGI. The CDR3 has 13 amino acids, counting the end cysteine and phenylalanine. Only the CDR3 region is kept as DNA, spanning 39 bases read in frame from base 1. The V end loses 2 bases and the J end loses 6 bases, and a stretch of 7 bases separates them. Here is what the overall study found, with its caveats: An earlier analysis of approximately 570 of the donors showed that most TCR beta V segments appeared in productive rearrangements either about 87% or about 30% of the time, which broadly matched IMGT annotations. In a later analysis, TCR association rates were found to vary across HLA loci, with the most associated TCRs seen for DRB1 alleles and the fewest for HLA-C alleles. The cohort was sequenced for TCR beta chains only, and without alpha or paired-chain data the features that could be detected were limited. Sequencing depth was assumed to be roughly uniform across donors in the presence/absence analyses, though that assumption may not hold. Most CMV-associated TCR beta chains appeared to be HLA-restricted in a later analysis, and the HLA associations seemed to be driven largely by CMV exposure. A later analysis found that HLA-associated TCR beta chains were more clonally expanded and had lower generation probabilities than equally common non-associated chains. According to a later genetic analysis, donors in an Asian-associated ancestry cluster had fewer N-insertions in productive TCRs than the roughly 660-donor mean. A later analysis reported that several top co-occurrence clusters appeared linked to parvovirus B19, influenza, CMV and Epstein-Barr virus. When HLA alleles, especially DR and DQ, strongly co-occurred, TCR associations were difficult to assign to individual alleles. In the study, about 150 TCR beta chains were listed as associated with cytomegalovirus. The authors suggested that the approach could potentially be generalized to other disease states and immunological phenotypes. The classifier was reported to diagnose cytomegalovirus status with high specificity and sensitivity in both the original and validation cohorts. A few of the identified cytomegalovirus-associated TCR beta chains were confirmed in vitro to be specific for cytomegalovirus antigens. Correlated functional status among segregating V segments might be attributable to linkage disequilibrium, but an unknown experimental factor could not be ruled out. An association between a missense DCLRE1C variant and V-gene and J-gene trimming of TCR beta chains was found in a later genetic analysis and replicated in an independent cohort. The 87-base-pair reads could not distinguish some IMGT-functional V segments, including TRBV6-2 and TRBV6-3, so those segments were excluded. A further reported finding was that TCR beta sequences accurately predicted the HLA-A and HLA-B alleles for most subjects in the first cohort. Because counts were too low, under 20 rarely observed V segments, including chromosome 9 orphons, were left out of the earlier analysis of a few hundred of the donors. Because HLA typing was missing for some donors at each locus, association tests included only the typed subset. At a false discovery rate of 0.05, a later analysis linked roughly 17,000 TCR beta sequences to specific HLA alleles. The sequencing pipeline was judged likely to have produced a cluster of highly shared sequence variants as a technical artifact. The only immune exposure information available for the cohort was CMV serostatus. While some public TCRs were present in many individuals, most TCR sequences turned up only very rarely across donors.

The receptor comes from a woman in her 30s in good health and CMV-seropositive. The sequence joins TRBV6-5 to TRBJ1-4; TRBD1 is possibly the D segment (5 matching bases). The sample comprised PBMCs. The CDR3 protein sequence reads: CASSYAGDEKLFF. The DNA sequence is as follows: TGTGCCAGCAGTTACGCGGGGGATGAAAAACTGTTTTTT.